The 30 T cell receptor beta chains given below trace back to one sample, sequenced in a study of cytomegalovirus exposure and HLA in healthy donors. A multiplex PCR was run with 60 Vbeta primers and 13 Jbeta primers. Sequencing was performed with immunoSEQ multiplex PCR; in TCRdb, only in-frame clones are kept and a portion is missing. Of about 110,000 clones in the sample, approximately 80% were seen once. Sequencing was done on a sample of PBMCs. The receptor source for this set is a man in his fifties in good health and CMV-seronegative.

J is TRBJ2-7 and V is TRBV7-8, with D unclear. The CDR3 is made up of 14 amino acids. Deletions cut 1 base from V and 4 bases from J, with 11 bases between. From germline, CDR1 is SGHVS and CDR2 FQNEAQ. The CDR3 protein is CASSLGPGPYEQYV. As DNA, the CDR3 is TGTGCCAGCAGCTTAGGCCCAGGCCCTTACGAGCAGTACGTC.

The genes are TRBV10-1 and TRBJ2-5, with D possibly TRBD2 on 6 matching bases. There are 16 residues in the CDR3. The V end was cut by 4 bases, the J end by 5 bases, with 20 bases between. Per the germline V gene, CDR1 is WNHNN and CDR2 is SYGVQD (reference sequence). CDR3 coding DNA: TGCGCCAGCAGTGGGGCAGCGGGCTCCTTGGGGGAGACCCAGTACTTC. It is translated as CASSGAAGSLGETQYF.

The V gene is TRBV7-2, the J gene TRBJ2-1, with D perhaps TRBD1 (5 bases). In germline, CDR1 is SGHTA, CDR2 FQGNSA. V was clipped by 6 bases and J by 8 bases, with 11 bases between them. The CDR3 sequence is 12 residues long. CDR3 in amino acids: CASRLQVDEQFF. CDR3 sequence (DNA): TGTGCCAGCAGACTACAGGTGGATGAGCAGTTCTTC.

For the CDR3, the DNA is TGTGCCAGCAGCTTGGGGGGCGAAACTAATGAAAAACTGTTTTTT. Amino acid sequence: CASSLGGETNEKLFF. The chain combines TRBV5-6 with TRBJ1-4, with a weak D call TRBD1 (5 bases). Germline V lookup: CDR1 SGHDT, CDR2 YYEEEE. Deletions cut 0 bases from V and 1 base from J, with 7 bases between. CDR3 size: 15 residues.

This clone was seen a few times. The rearrangement joins TRBV29-1 to TRBJ2-5; the match to TRBD1 covers 10 bases. The CDR3 runs 12 residues. V lost 7 bases to trimming and J lost 3 bases; unmatched junction nucleotides: 2. Per the germline V gene, CDR1 is SQVTM and CDR2 is ANQGSEA. The CDR3 DNA follows: TGCAGCGCCGGGACAGGGGAAGAGACCCAGTACTTC. Amino acids: CSAGTGEETQYF. Supplemented by reference TRBV29-1 and TRBJ2-5, the full variable domain reads SAVISQKPSRDICQRGTSLTIQCQVDSQVTMMFWYRQQPGQSLTLIATANQGSEATYESGFVIDKFPISRPNLTFSTLTVSNMSPEDSSIYLCSAGTGEETQYFGPGTRLLVL.

The chain recombines TRBV6-5 with TRBJ2-7; D not certain. The germline V gene has CDR1 MNHEY and CDR2 SVGAGI. V was cut by 10 bases and J by 3 bases, with 10 bases left in between. The CDR3 spans 11 residues. CDR3 sequence reads: CANGSYYEQYV. CDR3 bases: TGTGCCAACGGGTCTTACTACGAGCAGTACGTC.

This clone has just one count. Here the CDR3 DNA reads TGCAGCGCCCAAGGGAGGGGAGAGACCCAGTACTTC. It codes for CSAQGRGETQYF. The chain uses TRBV29-1 and TRBJ2-5, with 7 nucleotides matching TRBD2. Germline values: CDR1 SQVTM, CDR2 ANQGSEA. V lost 7 bases and J lost 4; bases outside the gene matches: 6. The CDR3 runs to 12 residues.

The CDR3 is CASSLRGARNTIYF. In DNA, the CDR3 is TGTGCCAGCAGCTTAAGAGGCGCCAGAAACACCATATATTTT. This sequence joins TRBV5-6 and TRBJ1-3; D not resolved. CDR1 SGHDT and CDR2 YYEEEE come from the germline V gene. CDR3 length equals 14 residues. V was shortened by 2 bases and J by 5 bases, with 11 bases between the two germline ends.

The chain carries TRBV19 and TRBJ1-1; D is uncertain. Germline assignment: CDR1 LNHDA and CDR2 SQIVND (reference sequence). The V gene lost 9 bases and the J gene lost 0 bases, with 11 bases spanning the gap. CDR3 length: 13 amino acids. CDR3 residues: CASRISLNTEAFF. The CDR3 bases are TGTGCCAGCAGGATCTCCTTGAACACTGAAGCTTTCTTT.

The V call is TRBV19, the J call TRBJ2-2, with D possibly matching TRBD1 (5 bases). CDR3 size: 14 residues. CDR1 and CDR2 (germline): LNHDA, SQIVND (reference sequence). With 7 bases removed from V and 1 base from J, the gap between germline ends came to 10 bases. The CDR3 sequence is CASKRDRNTGELFF. CDR3 coding DNA: TGTGCCAGTAAGAGAGACAGGAACACCGGGGAGCTGTTTTTT. Drawing the rest from reference TRBV19 and TRBJ2-2, the complete variable domain is DGGITQSPKYLFRKEGQNVTLSCEQNLNHDAMYWYRQDPGQGLRLIYYSQIVNDFQKGDIAEGYSVSREKKESFPLTVTSAQKNPTAFYLCASKRDRNTGELFFGEGSRLTVL.

The count of this clone is one. The genes are TRBV7-9 and TRBJ1-5; 7 bases map to TRBD1. The CDR3 has 15 residues. The V segment lost 1 base and the J segment 4 bases; nucleotides outside the gene matches: 4. The germline V gene encodes CDR1 SEHNR and CDR2 FQNEAQ (reference sequence). The CDR3 region has the DNA TGTGCCAGCAGCTTAGGAGGGGGCGGGAATCAGCCCCAGCATTTT. Protein product: CASSLGGGGNQPQHF.

V gene TRBV10-1 combines with J gene TRBJ1-2; D gene ambiguous. Germline CDR1 is WNHNN and CDR2 is SYGVQD (reference sequence). V gave up 2 bases and J gave up 4 bases, with 11 bases separating them. The CDR3 spans 14 residues. The CDR3 protein is CASSESRSAYGYTF. The CDR3 DNA follows: TGCGCCAGCAGTGAGAGCAGGTCAGCCTATGGCTACACCTTC.

V is TRBV7-6 and J is TRBJ2-3; D may be TRBD2 (6 bases). Germline CDR1 and CDR2: SGHVS and FNYEAQ. V was trimmed by 7 bases and J by 3 bases, leaving 17 bases between them. The CDR3 totals 15 residues. The CDR3 protein is CASTLLASLTDTQYF. In DNA form, the CDR3 reads TGTGCCAGCACCCTACTAGCTTCCTTAACAGATACGCAGTATTTT.

The CDR3 DNA sequence: TGTGCCAGCAGCCCTTTATCTGAGGGCTACACCTTC. Its translation: CASSPLSEGYTF. The chain carries TRBV28 and TRBJ1-2; D remains unclear. Germline loops: CDR1 MDHEN, CDR2 SYDVKM. V was pared by 6 bases and J by 8 bases, with 13 bases between. The CDR3 consists of 12 residues.

This clone came up once. The chain employs TRBV12-2 and TRBJ2-3; the D call TRBD2 from the table was never checked on the DNA. TRBV12-2 has pseudogene status. The CDR3 totals 14 residues. Here the CDR3 reads CASRSDRVADTQYF. As DNA, the CDR3 is TGTGCAAGTCGCTCAGATCGGGTTGCAGATACGCAGTATTTT.

The chain uses TRBV10-1 and TRBJ2-3; possible D gene TRBD2, 5 bases. The V end was cut by 0 bases, the J end by 5 bases, with 6 bases between. CDR1 WNHNN and CDR2 SYGVQD come from the germline V gene (reference sequence). The CDR3 has 13 amino acids. This chain's CDR3 is CASSESAGDTQYF. In DNA, the CDR3 is TGCGCCAGCAGTGAGTCGGCGGGAGATACGCAGTATTTT.

The chain has TRBV10-3 and TRBJ1-1, with D tentatively TRBD1 (6 bases). V gave up 0 bases and J gave up 1 base, with 9 bases separating them. CDR3 length: 15 residues. Germline values: CDR1 ENHRY, CDR2 SYGVKD. Written as DNA, the CDR3 is TGTGCCATCAGTGAGTCGGCACAGGGGAACACTGAAGCTTTCTTT. It codes for CAISESAQGNTEAFF.

This rearrangement joins TRBV5-4 to TRBJ2-5, with D maybe TRBD2 (6 bases). V was shortened by 5 bases and J by 2 bases, with 16 bases between the two germline ends. CDR3 size: 15 residues. Germline V gives CDR1 SGHNT, CDR2 YYREEE (reference sequence). The CDR3 region is CASRHGGDLQETQYF. CDR3 sequence (DNA): TGTGCCAGCAGGCACGGCGGGGACTTGCAAGAGACCCAGTACTTC.

Concerning this clone itself: A read error may produce the germline difference seen at one junction end. This sequence joins TRBV7-9 and TRBJ2-5; either TRBD1 or TRBD2 may fit D (5 bases each). Germline V CDR1 and CDR2: SEHNR, FQNEAQ (reference sequence). CDR3 length equals 11 residues. The CDR3 sequence is CSSSREETQYF. The CDR3 DNA follows: TGTTCCAGCAGCAGGGAGGAGACCCAGTACTTC.

This sequence joins TRBV7-3 and TRBJ2-2; D remains ambiguous. Germline V lookup: CDR1 SGHTA, CDR2 FQGTGA. Between the trimmed V and J ends, which lost 4 bases and 3 bases, there was a span of 3 bases. This CDR3 region has 12 residues. CDR3: CASSSDTGELFF. The CDR3, as DNA: TGTGCCAGCAGCTCAGACACCGGGGAGCTGTTTTTT.

On this clone itself: No conserved phenylalanine or tryptophan ends this CDR3, so it is likely a read error. The DNA is omitted, as the CDR3 cannot be located on it reliably, and the CDR3 follows TCRdb's listing. The J gene is TRBJ1-6, the V gene TRBV6-1; TRBD1 was called by the table and not checked on the DNA. The CDR3 length equals 13 residues, ends included. CDR1 and CDR2 from the germline V gene are MNHNS and SASEGT. The CDR3 here is CASSDPPRDRGLV.

The CDR3 DNA reads as TGTGCCAGCAGAAAAGGGACAGGGGGCAATCAGCCCCAGCATTTT. It yields the protein CASRKGTGGNQPQHF. The gene calls are TRBV27 and TRBJ1-5, with 10 bases matching TRBD1. This CDR3 region has 15 residues. The germline V gene has CDR1 MNHEY and CDR2 SMNVEV (reference sequence). The J segment lost 2 bases and the V segment lost 6 bases, leaving 4 bases of the junction unmatched.

This clone appeared a single time. The chain combines TRBV9 with TRBJ1-3; 7 nucleotides match TRBD1. The CDR3 is made up of 23 amino acids. Germline loops: CDR1 SGDLS, CDR2 YYNGEE. The trim removed 4 bases at V and 6 bases at J, leaving 34 bases unmatched. The CDR3 loop is CASSPQTLTGSHFNLPLINTIYF. CDR3 bases: TGTGCCAGCAGCCCCCAGACCCTGACAGGGTCCCATTTCAACCTCCCGTTGATAAACACCATATATTTT.

CDR3 loop: CASSLETGRRETQYF. The CDR3 DNA is TGTGCCAGCAGCTTAGAAACGGGTAGGCGAGAGACCCAGTACTTC. V gene TRBV7-7 combines with J gene TRBJ2-5; no definite D call. Between the trimmed V and J ends, which lost 1 base and 4 bases, there was a span of 13 bases. CDR3 length: 15 amino acids. Germline V gives CDR1 SSHAT, CDR2 FNYEAQ (reference sequence).

The chain joins TRBV5-1 to TRBJ1-1; no definite D call. The germline V gene has CDR1 SGHRS and CDR2 YFSETQ. V was pared by 3 bases and J by 0 bases, with 15 bases between. This CDR3 region has 16 residues. The CDR3 reads CASSYKGGRMNTEAFF. As DNA, the CDR3 is TGCGCCAGCAGCTATAAGGGTGGGAGAATGAACACTGAAGCTTTCTTT.

In nucleotides, the CDR3 is TGCAGCGCTTCCCTAGCGGGGAGGGACGGGGAGCTGTTTTTT. Its protein product is CSASLAGRDGELFF. This chain links TRBV29-1 with TRBJ2-2, with 9 positions matching TRBD2. CDR1 SQVTM and CDR2 ANQGSEA come from the germline V gene. V shed 7 bases and J 7 bases; nucleotides not matched to a gene: 10. The CDR3 covers 14 residues.

V gene TRBV13 combines with J gene TRBJ2-5; 8 bases are a match to TRBD1. CDR3 length equals 13 residues. Trimming cost V 5 bases and J 5 bases; bases outside gene matches: 4. CDR1 and CDR2 (germline): PRHDT, FYEKMQ (reference sequence). The CDR3 is CASSLTGVETQYF. CDR3 nucleotide sequence: TGTGCCAGCAGCCTGACAGGGGTGGAGACCCAGTACTTC. The whole variable domain, remainder taken from reference TRBV13 and TRBJ2-5, is AAGVIQSPRHLIKEKRETATLKCYPIPRHDTVYWYQQGPGQDPQFLISFYEKMQSDKGSIPDRFSAQQFSDYHSELNMSSLELGDSALYFCASSLTGVETQYFGPGTRLLVL.

This clone came up once. The V and J genes are TRBV28 and TRBJ1-5; D ambiguous. This CDR3 comprises 12 residues. V was pared by 4 bases and J by 6 bases, with 7 bases between. The germline V gene has CDR1 MDHEN and CDR2 SYDVKM. Here the CDR3 DNA reads TGTGCCAGCAGTTGGGCTTCTCAGCCCCAGCATTTT. Amino acid sequence: CASSWASQPQHF.

This clone was found once. The V gene is TRBV27, the J gene TRBJ1-6; 8 nucleotides line up with TRBD1. V dropped 5 bases and J dropped 10; count of bases not matched to a gene: 7. CDR3 length: 14 amino acids. Germline assignment: CDR1 MNHEY and CDR2 SMNVEV (reference sequence). The CDR3 DNA is TGTGCCAGCAGTCCCGGACAGGGTAGCTCACCCCTCCACTTT. Translated, it gives CASSPGQGSSPLHF.

The rearrangement uses TRBV6-5 and TRBJ2-3; tentatively, D is TRBD1 (5 bases). The CDR3 loop spans 16 amino acids. Trimming pared 4 bases from V and 3 bases from J, leaving 17 bases between. The germline gives CDR1 MNHEY, CDR2 SVGAGI. The CDR3 protein is CASSSPRQLSTDTQYF. The DNA for the CDR3 is TGTGCCAGCAGTTCTCCACGACAGCTCTCGACAGATACGCAGTATTTT.